These 24 T cell receptor beta chains were sequenced from one sample in a study of metastatic and nonmetastatic thyroid tumors. Each patient came to thyroid surgery without any prior treatment (of any kind). TCRdb reanalyzed the PCR reads via MiXCR. The sample contains 35,000 to 50,000 clones, roughly 3.9% of which appear only once. The sequenced sample was blood. The source is a female donor with papillary thyroid cancer or a benign thyroid nodule (not recorded which). Some clones in this sample may be carry-over from other donors' samples.

This clone has at least ten counts. This sequence joins TRBV2 and TRBJ1-6; D is unresolved. V shed 3 bases and J shed 8 bases, with 11 bases lying between them. From germline, CDR1 is SNHLY and CDR2 FYNNEI. The CDR3 runs 14 residues. The CDR3 DNA is TGTGCCAGCAGTGACGGCAGGACCCATTCACCCCTCCACTTT. Translated, it gives CASSDGRTHSPLHF.

This clone was seen repeatedly, ten times or more. J is TRBJ1-2 and V is TRBV30; TRBD1 aligns across 8 bases. The germline gives CDR1 GTSNPN, CDR2 SVGIG (reference sequence). The V gene end was trimmed by 2 bases and the J gene end by 8 bases; junction bases not matched to a gene: 10. CDR3 length: 14 residues. CDR3 DNA: TGTGCCTGGAGTTCTCCCGGCAGGGGGCGAGGCTACACCTTC. It specifies CAWSSPGRGRGYTF. Full variable domain (rest looked up from reference TRBV30 and TRBJ1-2): SQTIHQWPATLVQPVGSPLSLECTVEGTSNPNLYWYRQAAGRGLQLLFYSVGIGQISSEVPQNLSASRPQDRQFILSSKKLLLSDSGFYLCAWSSPGRGRGYTFGSGTRLTVV.

This clone was counted at least ten times. The chain has TRBV6-1 and TRBJ2-7, with 11 bases identical to TRBD2. The germline V gene has CDR1 MNHNS and CDR2 SASEGT. The CDR3 consists of 17 residues. Trimming cost V 2 bases and J 4 bases; bases outside gene matches: 10. CDR3 DNA: TGTGCCAGCAGTGAACCACCCCTAGCGGGAGGTTGGTACGAGCAGTACTTC. Translating it yields CASSEPPLAGGWYEQYF.

The sample holds many counts of this clone. Here the CDR3 reads CASSVARKNTEAFF. DNA of the CDR3: TGTGCCAGCAGCGTGGCCCGAAAGAACACTGAAGCTTTCTTT. The chain recombines TRBV9 with TRBJ1-1, with D hard to call. Germline V lookup: CDR1 SGDLS, CDR2 YYNGEE. Between the trimmed V and J ends, which lost 2 bases and 1 base, there was a span of 9 bases. The CDR3 covers 14 residues. Looking up the rest from reference TRBV9 and TRBJ1-1 gives the full variable domain: DSGVTQTPKHLITATGQRVTLRCSPRSGDLSVYWYQQSLDQGLQFLIQYYNGEERAKGNILERFSAQQFPDLHSELNLSSLELGDSALYFCASSVARKNTEAFFGQGTRLTVV.

This clone was picked up a small number of times. This chain joins TRBV6-2 or TRBV6-3 and TRBJ2-7, with no clear D. This CDR3 is built from 17 residues. Germline V gene lookup returns CDR1 MNHEY and CDR2 SVGEGT. Trimming removed 0 bases from V and 0 bases from J, with 15 bases in between. CDR3 loop: CASSYSRSAGTSYEQYF. CDR3 in DNA: TGTGCCAGCAGTTACTCGAGGTCGGCCGGCACCTCCTACGAGCAGTACTTC.

This clone was found many times. CDR3 coding DNA: TGTGCCAGCAGCTTAGATCGAACCATCTACTGGGGGACCGGGGAGCTGTTTTTT. Translating gives CASSLDRTIYWGTGELFF. V is TRBV11-3 and J is TRBJ2-2; D tentatively fits TRBD1 or TRBD2 (5 bases each). The V end lost 0 bases, the J end lost 5 bases, and 19 bases lay between the germline ends. This CDR3 region has 18 residues. CDR1 SGHNT and CDR2 YENEEA come from the germline V gene.

This clone was seen a few times. The chain is built from TRBV19 and TRBJ1-5, with D unresolved. The V end was cut by 3 bases, the J end by 7 bases, with 10 bases between. Per germline, CDR1 LNHDA and CDR2 SQIVND (reference sequence). The CDR3 totals 13 residues. Written as DNA, the CDR3 is TGTGCCAGTAGTATTGGAAGTACACAGCCCCAGCATTTT. This codes for CASSIGSTQPQHF.

This clone was observed at least ten times. A much more abundant neighbour one base away suggests this may be a read error. Other DNA sequences within the sample encode an identical CDR3. V and J are TRBV11-3 and TRBJ1-4; D remains ambiguous. Germline values: CDR1 SGHNT, CDR2 YENEEA. The CDR3 loop spans 16 amino acids. In DNA, the CDR3 is TGCGCCAGCAGCCTGGGCCTGGCCTCAAGGGATGAAAAACTGTTTTTT. It translates to CASSLGLASRDEKLFF.

This clone was recorded a few times. A single base separates this from a much larger clone, so it may be a read error. The sample has other DNA sequences that encode this CDR3 too. V is TRBV5-1 and J is TRBJ2-3; no clear D gene. Per germline, CDR1 SGHRS and CDR2 YFSETQ. This CDR3 is built from 14 residues. The CDR3 region is CASSLGQRTDTQYF. CDR3 nucleotide sequence: TGCGCCAGCAGCTTGGGCCAACGCACGGATACGCAGTATTTT.

This clone was counted only a few times. The gene calls are TRBV12-3 or TRBV12-4 and TRBJ2-3; 7 nucleotides match TRBD2. The CDR3 has 14 amino acids. V shed 4 bases and J 1 base; nucleotides not matched to a gene: 2. The CDR3 region is CASSSAGGTDTQYF. The DNA for the CDR3 is TGTGCCAGCAGTTCGGCGGGAGGCACAGATACGCAGTATTTT.

This clone is deemed medium-sized (0.01 to 0.1%). This sequence joins TRBV6-6 and TRBJ1-2; TRBD1 might be the D (5 bases). CDR1 and CDR2 from the germline V gene are MNHNY and SVGAGI (reference sequence). The CDR3 is 16 residues long. V was pared by 0 bases and J by 4 bases, with 15 bases between. CDR3 coding DNA: TGTGCCAGCAGTTACTCGATCCAGGGCATCTCCTATGGCTACACCTTC. This codes for CASSYSIQGISYGYTF.

Concerning this clone itself: One base away lies a much larger clone, so this may be a sequencing read error. The chain employs TRBV24-1 and TRBJ2-1, with 12 bases identical to TRBD2. The CDR3 is made up of 17 amino acids. Per the germline V gene, CDR1 is KGHDR and CDR2 is SFDVKD. J was trimmed by 2 bases and V by 5 bases; bases with no gene match: 6. The chain's CDR3 is CATSGLAGVSPYNEQFF. Here the CDR3 DNA reads TGTGCCACCAGTGGACTAGCGGGAGTATCCCCCTACAATGAGCAGTTCTTC.

This clone was observed at least ten times. The chain joins TRBV11-3 to TRBJ1-2; D possibly corresponds to TRBD1 (5 bases). Germline V gene data show CDR1 as SGHNT and CDR2 as YENEEA. The V end lost 1 base, the J end lost 4 bases, and 19 bases lay between the germline ends. This CDR3 is 17 amino acids long. The CDR3 DNA follows: TGTGCCAGCAGCTTAGGTGGGACCCAAGGCGTGGGCTATGGCTACACCTTC. Amino acid sequence: CASSLGGTQGVGYGYTF.

This clone has a count of ten or more. The chain is built from TRBV5-4 and TRBJ2-2; TRBD2 might be the D (5 bases). With 1 base removed from V and 5 bases from J, the gap between germline ends came to 9 bases. The CDR3 length is 14 residues. Looked up from germline, CDR1 is SGHNT and CDR2 is YYREEE (reference sequence). CDR3 nucleotide sequence: TGTGCCAGCAGCTTGCCGGGGAAGACCGGGGAGCTGTTTTTT. It is translated as CASSLPGKTGELFF.

This clone was detected ten times or more. This clone may be a read error of a much larger clone one base away. The chain carries TRBV5-1 and TRBJ2-7; D gene ambiguous. Per germline, CDR1 SGHRS and CDR2 YFSETQ. This CDR3 contains 15 residues. Deletions cut 0 bases from V and 5 bases from J, with 15 bases between. The CDR3 coding sequence is TGCGCCAGCAGCTTGGCCGCTCCCGATCGGGACGAGCAGTACTTC. It yields the protein CASSLAAPDRDEQYF.

This clone was observed at least ten times. This rearrangement joins TRBV29-1 to TRBJ2-2; 13 bases align to TRBD2. The CDR3 covers 16 residues. J was trimmed by 6 bases and V by 1 base; bases with no gene match: 5. In germline, CDR1 is SQVTM, CDR2 ANQGSEA. CDR3 in amino acids: CSVEGTSGSTAGELFF. The CDR3 region has the DNA TGCAGCGTTGAAGGGACTAGCGGGAGTACCGCCGGGGAGCTGTTTTTT.

This clone appeared many times. This sequence may be a read error, since a much larger clone differs from it by one base. Additional DNA sequences in this sample encode the identical CDR3. The CDR3 spells CASSPGPTYEQYF. The DNA for the CDR3 is TGTGCCAGCAGTCCTGGGCCCACCTACGAGCAGTACTTC. The chain combines TRBV12-3 or TRBV12-4 with TRBJ2-7; unclear D gene. V was trimmed by 5 bases and J by 2 bases, leaving 10 bases between them. The CDR3 is made up of 13 amino acids.

This clone was counted ten times or more. The chain combines TRBV15 with TRBJ2-5; tentatively, D is TRBD2 (5 bases). Germline V CDR1 and CDR2: LNHNV, YYDKDF (reference sequence). The CDR3 spans 15 residues. V was shortened by 0 bases and J by 0 bases, with 8 bases between the two germline ends. The CDR3: CATSRDGIYQETQYF. As DNA, the CDR3 is TGTGCCACCAGCAGAGACGGGATATACCAAGAGACCCAGTACTTC.

In its sample, this clone was seen a few times. V and J are TRBV6-1 and TRBJ2-7; 7 positions match TRBD1. The CDR3 is made up of 14 amino acids. The V segment lost 6 bases and the J segment 2 bases; nucleotides outside the gene matches: 7. Germline V CDR1 and CDR2: MNHNS, SASEGT. The CDR3 nucleotides read TGTGCCAGCAGAAAGGGGCAGGGGGCCTACGAGCAGTACTTC. The encoded protein is CASRKGQGAYEQYF.

In regard to this clone: Because the CDR3 is missing its conserved closing phenylalanine or tryptophan, this is likely a read error. The rearrangement links TRBV9 to TRBJ2-1, with D possibly matching TRBD2 (6 bases). This CDR3 spans 17 amino acids. V was shortened by 0 bases and J by 0 bases, with 13 bases between the two germline ends. CDR1 is SGDLS, CDR2 YYNGEE, per germline. DNA of the CDR3: TGTGCCAGCAGCGTAGAACTAGCAATAAACTCCTACAATGAGCAGTTCTTA. Its protein product is CASSVELAINSYNEQFL.

V usage is TRBV4-1 and J usage is TRBJ2-5; 11 bases match TRBD2. This CDR3 comprises 18 residues. CDR1 and CDR2 from the germline V gene are MGHRA and YSYEKL. V shed 0 bases, J shed 1 base, and the junction held 7 bases outside the gene matches. CDR3 residues: CASSQEWSSGRFQETQYF. The CDR3 DNA reads as TGCGCCAGCAGCCAAGAGTGGTCTAGCGGGAGGTTCCAAGAGACCCAGTACTTC.

In this sample, this clone turned up many times. V and J are TRBV7-3 and TRBJ2-2; D gene uncertain. V lost 6 bases, J lost 2 bases, and 10 bases lay in between. CDR1 is SGHTA, CDR2 FQGTGA, per germline. The CDR3 covers 14 residues. CDR3: CASRRRDNTGELFF. CDR3 sequence (DNA): TGTGCCAGCAGGCGAAGAGACAACACCGGGGAGCTGTTTTTT.

This clone has a handful of counts. A much larger clone lies one base from this, so it may be a read error. The rearrangement links TRBV4-2 to TRBJ1-2; D remains unclear. Trimming took off 4 bases at V and 9 bases at J, with 15 bases between the two ends. The CDR3 runs to 13 residues. Germline CDR1 LGHNA, CDR2 YNFKEQ. The DNA of the CDR3 is TGTGCCAGCAGCCCCGGACCAAGAGGTAGCTACACCTTC. This codes for CASSPGPRGSYTF.

This clone was observed many times. The chain carries TRBV30 and TRBJ2-7, with 8 positions matching TRBD2. Trimming cost V 5 bases and J 4 bases; bases outside gene matches: 4. CDR3 length: 12 amino acids. Per germline, CDR1 GTSNPN and CDR2 SVGIG (reference sequence). CDR3 loop: CAWAAGAYEQYF. DNA for the CDR3: TGTGCCTGGGCAGCGGGAGCGTACGAGCAGTACTTC.